Sequencing of this T cell receptor (beta chain) was carried out in a study of T cell responses to AZD1222 COVID-19 vaccine (dated by TCRdb to 2020 to 2023). Study-level background: A total of over 230 trial participants underwent TCR sequencing, of whom around 200 received two doses of AZD1222 and some 26 received two doses of the MenACWY control vaccine. Trial participants were enrolled into age subgroups of 18-55, 56-69 and 70-plus years, which contained 148, 28 and 57 TCR-sequenced participants, respectively. Results the study describes overall, beyond this receptor: Reportedly, close to half of the unique spike-specific TCRs recognized epitopes lying outside the regions that are mutated in the B.1.351 and B.1.1.7 variants. In the small 56-69-year group, the increase in depth fell short of significance, most likely because of low power. After two AZD1222 doses, spike-specific TCR breadth and depth were significantly higher than at day 0 and than in MenACWY recipients. Only a handful of AZD1222 recipients were SARS-CoV-2 seropositive at baseline, limiting conclusions about previously exposed vaccinees. Because no samples from the day 14 peak response were available, repertoires could be characterized only after the peak T cell response. Participants were mostly white British, with more females than males. The authors suggested clonal diversity may have been underestimated. The vaccine-associated CD4 TCRs covered the entire spike protein, and the dominant responses fell in regions 160-218 and 743-854.

The CDR3 regions of human TCRbeta chains were analyzed by immunosequencing. The authors' pipeline ran thus. Repertoire TCRs were matched against a reference library of SARS-CoV-2-specific TCRs generated with the MIRA antigen-specificity platform. Breadth meant the fraction of unique TCRs that were SARS-CoV-2-associated, whereas depth meant the fraction of total T cells that were SARS-CoV-2-associated. Using the MIRA data, each spike-specific TCR was assigned both to the spike region to which the TCR was reactive and to a CD4 or CD8 class. Log10-transformed breadth and depth values were compared by one-way ANOVA with Sidak's multiple comparisons tests. As stored in TCRdb, this immuneACCESS dataset retains in-frame rearrangements with V and J assigned. A fraction of the clones does not appear; measured against another copy, unresolved V genes explain less than half of the discrepancy, and the remainder lacks a known reason. The V and J calls and the clone size are those of that table, but D and trimming were determined from the DNA. This sample gives 160,000 or so clones in total; approximately 91% of them show up just once. The ten largest clones add up to approximately 7.2% of the sample.

On this clone itself: The target of this receptor is not known. No base qualities exist here, and no much larger clone lies one base off it.

According to the study, the label for this sample's time point signals: sample from adult after SARS-CoV-2 infection, after symptom onset. Two convalescent COVID-19 patients, sampled after symptom onset from adults with prior SARS-CoV-2 infection, were also TCR-sequenced for comparison. For CDR1 and CDR2, the germline V gene (reference sequence) lists LGHDT and YNNKEL. Reading from cysteine to phenylalanine, the CDR3 counts 14 amino acids. The sequence is cut down to CDR3 DNA, 42 bases in frame from base 1. V is trimmed back by 4 bases and J by 1 base, and the junction contains 1 base that no gene match accounts for.

The receptor was derived from an adult who had recovered from COVID-19. The material sequenced was peripheral blood, taken after recovery from COVID-19. This receptor chain uses TRBV3-1 (or the pseudogene TRBV3-2) and TRBJ1-5, and TRBD1 matches 7 of the central bases. The CDR3 region reads CASSRQGSNQPQHF. In nucleotides, the sequence is TGTGCCAGCAGCCGACAGGGAAGCAATCAGCCCCAGCATTTT.